Below, 3 T cell receptor beta chains from the same sample are listed, as sequenced in a study of blood T cell repertoires in COVID-19. Some clones are missing from TCRdb's copy, which holds only in-frame ones; the method was immunoSEQ multiplex PCR. Among 140,000 or so clones, over 75% were seen once, and the ten largest hold around 3%. The sequenced sample was peripheral blood. The receptors shown here come from a man in his fifties or sixties with acute or convalescent COVID-19.

The chain employs TRBV19 and TRBJ1-3; D is perhaps TRBD1 (5 bases). V was trimmed by 10 bases and J by 0 bases, leaving 10 bases between them. Germline-derived CDR1 and CDR2 are LNHDA and SQIVND (reference sequence). This CDR3 is 13 amino acids long. CDR3 in DNA: TGTGCCACCCGGACACGCTCTGGAAACACCATATATTTT. This translates into CATRTRSGNTIYF.

The chain carries TRBV28 and TRBJ2-4; TRBD1 might be the D (6 bases). The germline CDR1 and CDR2 sequences are MDHEN and SYDVKM. There are 15 residues in the CDR3. V gave up 5 bases and J gave up 0 bases, with 11 bases separating them. Here the CDR3 reads CASSPPGVAKNIQYF. The CDR3 region has the DNA TGTGCCAGCAGTCCGCCAGGGGTAGCCAAAAACATTCAGTACTTC.

The chain recombines TRBV2 with TRBJ2-3, with a tentative D call TRBD2 (6 bases). Trimming stripped 4 bases from V and 0 bases from J, with 17 bases between. Germline assignment: CDR1 SNHLY and CDR2 FYNNEI. This CDR3 has 17 residues. In nucleotides, the CDR3 is TGTGCCAGCAGTGGCCTCGGGGGAGGATGGAGCACAGATACGCAGTATTTT. This translates into CASSGLGGGWSTDTQYF.